One and the same sample provided the 32 T cell receptor beta chains below, sequenced in a study of blood T cell repertoires in COVID-19. Clones were sequenced by immunoSEQ multiplex PCR, and TCRdb holds only the in-frame ones, with some missing. This sample has 200,000 to 300,000 clones; roughly 80% occur once, and the top ten carry 3.4%. The sequenced material came from peripheral blood. The source is a woman aged 18-29 years with acute or convalescent COVID-19.

This sequence joins TRBV28 and TRBJ2-2; 11 nucleotides line up with TRBD1. This CDR3 is built from 16 residues. Germline CDR1 and CDR2: MDHEN and SYDVKM. Germline trimming cut 6 bases from V and 7 bases from J; bases unmatched to any gene: 10. The CDR3 DNA reads as TGTGCCAGCAGACCCCCATGGGACAGGGGGTACGGGGAGCTGTTTTTT. Encoded protein: CASRPPWDRGYGELFF.

This clone was recorded once. This rearrangement joins TRBV7-9 to TRBJ2-1; 13 bases line up with TRBD2. CDR1 and CDR2 from the germline V gene are SEHNR and FQNEAQ (reference sequence). This CDR3 has 15 residues. The V segment lost 5 bases and the J segment 8 bases; nucleotides outside the gene matches: 6. The CDR3 loop reads CASSLGLAGSDEQFF. CDR3 nucleotide sequence: TGTGCCAGCAGCCTGGGACTAGCGGGAAGCGATGAGCAGTTCTTC.

The chain has TRBV18 and TRBJ1-5; D ambiguous. CDR1 and CDR2 (germline): KGHSH, LQKENI. The CDR3 is made up of 13 amino acids. V lost 6 bases, J lost 4 bases, and 10 bases lay in between. CDR3 residues: CASSPTGNQPQHF. The CDR3 nucleotides are TGTGCCAGCTCCCCGACTGGGAATCAGCCCCAGCATTTT.

This clone was found once. This chain connects TRBV7-2 to TRBJ1-5; 7 positions agree with TRBD1. Germline values: CDR1 SGHTA, CDR2 FQGNSA. The CDR3 contains 15 residues. V gave up 5 bases and J gave up 3 bases; unmatched junction bases: 7. CDR3 region: CASSPTGAINQPQHF. In DNA, the CDR3 is TGTGCCAGCAGCCCCACAGGGGCGATCAATCAGCCCCAGCATTTT.

The chain couples TRBV28 to TRBJ1-3; 10 bases are a match to TRBD1. The germline V gene encodes CDR1 MDHEN and CDR2 SYDVKM. V trimming: 6 bases; J trimming: 3 bases; junction bases outside the gene matches: 5. The CDR3 is 15 amino acids. The DNA of the CDR3 is TGTGCCAGCAGCCCGGGGACAGGGGTTGGAAACACCATATATTTT. As protein: CASSPGTGVGNTIYF.

The chain combines TRBV28 with TRBJ2-7; tentative D call: TRBD2 (6 bases). CDR3 length: 14 amino acids. Germline assignment: CDR1 MDHEN and CDR2 SYDVKM. The germline V and J ends were trimmed by 4 bases and 1 base, with 11 bases remaining between them. The CDR3 coding sequence is TGTGCCAGCAGTTCGGGACTTGTGTCCTACGAGCAGTACTTC. Protein sequence: CASSSGLVSYEQYF.

This clone was detected a few times. The chain has TRBV27 and TRBJ1-6; D gene unclear. In germline, CDR1 is MNHEY, CDR2 SMNVEV (reference sequence). The CDR3 spans 16 residues. With 5 bases removed from V and 5 bases from J, the gap between germline ends came to 16 bases. CDR3 in DNA: TGTGCCAGCAGTCTTGGGCGGAGCGGAAATAATTCACCCCTCCACTTT. This sequence encodes CASSLGRSGNNSPLHF.

V gene TRBV6-5 combines with J gene TRBJ2-7; TRBD2 matches 8 bases. CDR1 is MNHEY, CDR2 SVGAGI, per germline. The V gene end was trimmed by 5 bases and the J gene end by 0 bases; junction bases not matched to a gene: 6. This CDR3 is 15 amino acids long. The CDR3 loop is CASSSGTRSSYEQYF. The CDR3 bases are TGTGCCAGCAGTAGCGGGACTAGGAGCTCCTACGAGCAGTACTTC.

Only a few counts were recorded for this clone. V gene TRBV7-8 combines with J gene TRBJ2-5; 7 nucleotides align to TRBD2. Germline V gene sequence: CDR1 SGHVS, CDR2 FQNEAQ. The CDR3 covers 16 residues. J was trimmed by 5 bases and V by 2 bases; bases with no gene match: 11. DNA of the CDR3: TGTGCCAGCAGCTTAAAGCGGGACCTGGCGAGGGAGACCCAGTACTTC. Translation: CASSLKRDLARETQYF.

The V gene is TRBV2, the J gene TRBJ1-4; TRBD1 aligns across 9 bases. The CDR3 is 14 residues long. Per germline, CDR1 SNHLY and CDR2 FYNNEI. Unmatched junction bases numbered 5, after V lost 6 bases and J lost 6 bases. CDR3 loop: CASRLGTGYEKLFF. In DNA, the CDR3 is TGTGCCAGCAGGCTAGGGACAGGGTATGAAAAACTGTTTTTT.

This clone was observed once. The rearrangement uses TRBV21-1 and TRBJ1-4; the D call TRBD1 from the table was never checked on the DNA. TRBV21-1 has pseudogene status. The CDR3 extends over 17 amino acids. The CDR3 DNA reads TGTGCCAGCAGTCACACAATACAGGGTGTCAGCCCTGAAAAACTGTTTTTT. This gives the protein CASSHTIQGVSPEKLFF.

This chain uses TRBV28 with TRBJ2-7; TRBD1 is a possible D gene (7 bases). CDR1 is MDHEN and CDR2 is SYDVKM in the germline V gene. The CDR3 has 17 amino acids. Trimming pared 4 bases from V and 2 bases from J, leaving 21 bases between. The CDR3 DNA follows: TGTGCCAGCAGTTCTGACAGGGTAGTAGCGGTTCCCTACGAGCAGTACTTC. It encodes CASSSDRVVAVPYEQYF.

The rearrangement uses TRBV25-1 and TRBJ1-5, with a weak D call TRBD1 (5 bases). The CDR3 loop spans 13 amino acids. V dropped 4 bases and J dropped 2 bases, with 6 bases sitting between them. Germline loops: CDR1 MGHDK, CDR2 SYGVNS. This chain's CDR3 is CASSVTGNQPQHF. As DNA, the CDR3 is TGTGCCAGCAGTGTGACAGGCAATCAGCCCCAGCATTTT.

The chain is built from TRBV6-1 and TRBJ1-2; 7 bases map to TRBD1. V lost 2 bases to trimming and J lost 7 bases; unmatched junction nucleotides: 13. From germline, CDR1 is MNHNS and CDR2 SASEGT. CDR3 length: 16 amino acids. The DNA of the CDR3 is TGTGCCAGCAGTGAAATACAGGGGATTCAGGGTGGTGGCTACACCTTC. Encoded protein: CASSEIQGIQGGGYTF.

The rearrangement uses TRBV27 and TRBJ2-7; 8 bases map to TRBD1. The ends lost 6 bases at V and 5 bases at J; junction bases unmatched: 6. The CDR3 totals 13 residues. CDR1 MNHEY and CDR2 SMNVEV come from the germline V gene (reference sequence). CDR3 DNA sequence: TGTGCCAGCAGAAGGCCGGACAGGGACGAGCAGTACTTC. This translates into CASRRPDRDEQYF.

This clone was seen more than once but under ten times. V and J are TRBV27 and TRBJ2-5; 11 nucleotides align to TRBD2. The CDR3 sequence is 16 residues long. V was pared by 5 bases and J by 3 bases, with 8 bases of the junction left unmatched. Germline V gene lookup returns CDR1 MNHEY and CDR2 SMNVEV (reference sequence). Here the CDR3 DNA reads TGTGCCAGCAGTCCCACGACTAGCGGGAAGGAAGAGACCCAGTACTTC. This sequence encodes CASSPTTSGKEETQYF.

This clone was picked up a small number of times. The chain joins TRBV30 to TRBJ1-4; TRBD1 might be the D (6 bases). Germline CDR1 reads GTSNPN; CDR2 reads SVGIG (reference sequence). V was pared by 1 base and J by 4 bases, with 10 bases between. This CDR3 region has 14 residues. The CDR3 coding sequence is TGTGCCTGGAGTGGGGGACACGGTAATGAAAAACTGTTTTTT. It specifies CAWSGGHGNEKLFF.

J is TRBJ2-2 and V is TRBV19; 10 bases match TRBD2. The CDR3 extends over 16 amino acids. V shed 2 bases and J 1 base; nucleotides not matched to a gene: 1. Germline CDR1 and CDR2: LNHDA and SQIVND (reference sequence). The CDR3 protein is CASSILAGVNTGELFF. The CDR3 coding sequence is TGTGCCAGTAGTATACTAGCGGGAGTGAACACCGGGGAGCTGTTTTTT.

V and J are TRBV7-8 and TRBJ1-4; D unclear. The V gene's germline CDR1 is SGHVS and CDR2 FQNEAQ. The V end lost 0 bases, the J end lost 0 bases, and 23 bases lay between the germline ends. The CDR3 length is 21 residues. The CDR3 loop is CASSLAIGLVLAGSTNEKLFF. The CDR3 DNA reads as TGTGCCAGCAGCTTAGCAATAGGCCTTGTCCTAGCGGGGTCAACTAATGAAAAACTGTTTTTT.

The chain carries TRBV7-9 and TRBJ2-7; 11 positions match TRBD2. The ends lost 4 bases at V and 0 bases at J; junction bases unmatched: 5. From germline, CDR1 is SEHNR and CDR2 FQNEAQ (reference sequence). The CDR3 contains 16 residues. The CDR3 bases are TGTGCCAGCAGCTCGACGACTAGCGGGATCTCCTACGAGCAGTACTTC. It specifies CASSSTTSGISYEQYF.

CDR3 amino acids: CAWVTGTGNNEQFF. CDR3 bases: TGTGCCTGGGTAACCGGGACAGGCAACAATGAGCAGTTCTTC. V is TRBV30 and J is TRBJ2-1; 8 bases are a match to TRBD1. Trimming at V came to 5 bases and at J to 5 bases, leaving 8 bases not matched to a gene. The germline gives CDR1 GTSNPN, CDR2 SVGIG (reference sequence). The CDR3 spans 14 residues.

A single count supports this clone. CDR3 residues: CASMRTSGYEQYF. DNA of the CDR3: TGTGCCAGCATGAGGACTAGCGGCTACGAGCAGTACTTC. The chain recombines TRBV2 with TRBJ2-7, with 10 bases aligning to TRBD2. Germline-derived CDR1 and CDR2 are SNHLY and FYNNEI. Trimming cost V 7 bases and J 3 bases; bases outside gene matches: 3. The CDR3 consists of 13 residues.

V and J are TRBV19 and TRBJ1-5; possibly TRBD1 for D (5 bases). Germline assignment: CDR1 LNHDA and CDR2 SQIVND (reference sequence). The V and J ends lost 11 bases and 7 bases respectively, with 18 bases between them. This CDR3 is built from 13 residues. The CDR3 DNA sequence: TGTGCCGTAGGAGGGCAGGGTGGGCAGCCCCAGCATTTT. Translation gives CAVGGQGGQPQHF.

CDR3 DNA sequence: TGTGCCAGCAGCTTTGGGGGCGCAAGTTACGAGCAGTACTTC. This gives the protein CASSFGGASYEQYF. The chain uses TRBV5-6 and TRBJ2-7; possibly TRBD1 for D (6 bases). Germline V CDR1 and CDR2: SGHDT, YYEEEE. V dropped 2 bases and J dropped 4 bases, with 13 bases sitting between them. This CDR3 has 14 residues.

CDR3 in DNA: TGCGCCAGCAGCTTGGAACCGACTAGCGGTAGTTACAATGAGCAGTTCTTC. Its protein is CASSLEPTSGSYNEQFF. The J gene is TRBJ2-1, the V gene TRBV5-1, with TRBD2 matching 9 bases. Germline loops: CDR1 SGHRS, CDR2 YFSETQ. CDR3 length equals 17 residues. V was clipped by 0 bases and J by 4 bases; unmatched bases: 8.

This chain joins TRBV7-9 and TRBJ1-1; TRBD1 is a possible D gene (5 bases). The CDR3 consists of 16 residues. The germline V gene has CDR1 SEHNR and CDR2 FQNEAQ (reference sequence). V was trimmed by 1 base and J by 0 bases, leaving 12 bases between them. The CDR3, as DNA: TGTGCCAGCAGCTTAGTGGGGCGGGGAATGAACACTGAAGCTTTCTTT. Translated, it gives CASSLVGRGMNTEAFF.

This clone occurred once. The rearrangement links TRBV7-2 to TRBJ2-7; 8 positions match TRBD2. Trimming removed 3 bases from V and 8 bases from J; junction bases left unmatched: 12. The germline V gene encodes CDR1 SGHTA and CDR2 FQGNSA. This CDR3 region has 15 residues. The CDR3 bases are TGTGCCAGCAGCTTCGGGACTAGTCTGGCCCCAAAGCAGTACTTC. It yields the protein CASSFGTSLAPKQYF.

This chain links TRBV7-9 with TRBJ1-4; TRBD1 is a possible D gene (6 bases). Germline values: CDR1 SEHNR, CDR2 FQNEAQ (reference sequence). This CDR3 is 15 amino acids long. The ends were cut back, 2 bases at V and 3 bases at J, with 10 bases in the middle. CDR3 in DNA: TGTGCCAGCAGCTTACTGCAGGGGCCTAATGAAAAACTGTTTTTT. It is translated as CASSLLQGPNEKLFF.

The chain couples TRBV30 to TRBJ1-1; D ambiguous. V was cut by 2 bases and J by 6 bases, with 13 bases left in between. Germline V CDR1 and CDR2: GTSNPN, SVGIG (reference sequence). This CDR3 is 13 amino acids long. CDR3 protein: CAWSPEDWSEAFF. The CDR3 bases are TGTGCCTGGAGTCCCGAGGATTGGTCTGAAGCTTTCTTT.

The chain has TRBV19 and TRBJ2-6; no definite D call. V lost 7 bases to trimming and J lost 1 base, with 11 bases between them. Germline CDR1 is LNHDA and CDR2 is SQIVND (reference sequence). This CDR3 has 15 amino acids. The CDR3 DNA reads TGTGCCAGTACCACAGAGACGTCTGGGGCCAACGTCCTGACTTTC. It specifies CASTTETSGANVLTF.

This chain connects TRBV7-6 to TRBJ1-1; D possibly corresponds to TRBD1 (5 bases). Germline CDR1 reads SGHVS; CDR2 reads FNYEAQ. With 5 bases removed from V and 0 bases from J, the gap between germline ends came to 13 bases. CDR3 size: 15 residues. CDR3 in amino acids: CASSQLGHLNTEAFF. The CDR3 DNA reads TGTGCCAGCAGCCAGCTCGGACACCTGAACACTGAAGCTTTCTTT.

Many counts were recorded for this clone. The V gene is TRBV7-9, the J gene TRBJ1-2, with no clear D. V shed 6 bases and J shed 0 bases, with 8 bases lying between them. The CDR3 length is 13 residues. Germline loops: CDR1 SEHNR, CDR2 FQNEAQ (reference sequence). The CDR3 region is CASRAASNYGYTF. In DNA form, the CDR3 reads TGTGCCAGCAGGGCGGCTTCTAACTATGGCTACACCTTC. Full variable domain (remainder filled in from reference TRBV7-9 and TRBJ1-2): DTGVSQNPRHKITKRGQNVTFRCDPISEHNRLYWYRQTLGQGPEFLTYFQNEAQLEKSRLLSDRFSAERPKGSFSTLEIQRTEQGDSAMYLCASRAASNYGYTFGSGTRLTVV.